Here is one T cell receptor beta chain with its context. Antigen specificity is unknown. Sequencing was performed with immunoSEQ multiplex PCR; in TCRdb, only in-frame clones are kept and a portion is missing. The table has 560,000 or so clones, 96% seen once; the top ten hold roughly 0.1%. The CDR3 runs 14 residues. Germline V CDR1 and CDR2: SNHLY, FYNNEI. V was trimmed by 10 bases and J by 7 bases, leaving 19 bases between them. This sample is drawn from a study of shared clonotypes between healthy human individuals. General study points: Represented diversity, genetic and exposure-history alike, was limited by few donors. Sample collection involved blood only; tissue repertoires are likely different.

Only CD45RO-negative cells positively selected for CCR7 counted as naive CD8 cells, so terminally differentiated effector memory CD45RA+ cells were excluded. Specimen: naive CD8+ T cells sorted from blood. This clonotype originated in a woman aged 25 to 39 in good health. The rearrangement joins TRBV2 to TRBJ2-2, with no clear D. CDR3 residues: CATVETLHGGELFF. CDR3 nucleotides: TGTGCCACCGTGGAGACCCTGCACGGCGGGGAGCTGTTTTTT.